These 9 T cell receptor beta chains were sequenced from one sample in a study of Graves' ophthalmopathy and Graves' hyperthyroidism. The sequenced template was RNA, covering the TCR beta CDR3 region. HTBI primers were employed in first-round RT-PCR, then a second-round multiplex PCR followed. MiXCR, applied by TCRdb to the multiplex PCR reads, yields one record per CDR3 protein. Among over 500,000 distinct CDR3 sequences, approximately 22% were seen once, and the ten largest hold approximately 6.9%. The sequenced sample consisted of peripheral blood. These receptor sequences come from a woman aged 18-29 years with stable Graves' hyperthyroidism. Some clones in this sample may be carry-over from other donors' samples.

The chain uses TRBV28 and TRBJ2-5; 7 bases are shared with TRBD2. Unmatched junction bases numbered 20, after V lost 6 bases and J lost 4 bases. CDR1 is MDHEN and CDR2 is SYDVKM in the germline V gene. The CDR3 loop spans 18 amino acids. CDR3 sequence reads: CASSVWEGTNTWGETQYF. The CDR3 DNA is TGTGCCAGCAGCGTGTGGGAGGGCACAAACACCTGGGGAGAGACCCAGTACTTC.

This clonotype was seen only once. Just one base apart from a much larger clone, this may be a read error. The chain employs TRBV11-3 and TRBJ1-1, with D uncertain. The CDR3 loop spans 12 amino acids. From germline, CDR1 is SGHNT and CDR2 YENEEA. The ends were cut back, 4 bases at V and 8 bases at J, with 11 bases in the middle. The CDR3 region has the DNA TGTGCCAGCAGCTCACAAGACTCCGAAGCTTTCTTT. Its translation is CASSSQDSEAFF.

This chain links TRBV27 with TRBJ1-1, with D unclear. CDR1 is MNHEY, CDR2 SMNVEV, per germline (reference sequence). Trimming shortened V by 7 bases and J by 10 bases, and 22 bases separated the two germline ends. This CDR3 has 14 amino acids. This CDR3 is CASTPRIHAGVAFF. CDR3 nucleotide sequence: TGTGCCAGCACCCCCAGGATACATGCTGGTGTAGCTTTCTTT.

This chain connects TRBV6-1 to TRBJ2-7; 15 nucleotides match TRBD2. J gave up 0 bases and V 4 bases, and 4 bases lay outside the gene matches. From germline, CDR1 is MNHNS and CDR2 SASEGT. The CDR3 consists of 17 residues. The CDR3 DNA is TGTGCCAGCAGTGTTGGGACTAGCGGGAGGAGCTCCTACGAGCAGTACTTC. Residues: CASSVGTSGRSSYEQYF.

The chain carries TRBV15 and TRBJ2-2; tentative D call: TRBD2 (6 bases). V was trimmed by 0 bases and J by 2 bases, leaving 16 bases between them. The CDR3 has 18 amino acids. Germline V gene sequence: CDR1 LNHNV, CDR2 YYDKDF (reference sequence). The CDR3 loop is CATSRDPGSGVNTGELFF. In nucleotides, the CDR3 is TGTGCCACCAGCAGAGACCCCGGCTCGGGAGTTAACACCGGGGAGCTGTTTTTT.

This clonotype was observed at least ten times. The rearrangement uses TRBV19 and TRBJ1-5, with 9 bases lining up with TRBD1. Germline V gene data show CDR1 as LNHDA and CDR2 as SQIVND (reference sequence). The CDR3 totals 15 residues. V gave up 6 bases and J gave up 7 bases; unmatched junction bases: 10. The CDR3: CASSLGQGESQPQHF. In DNA form, the CDR3 reads TGTGCCAGTAGCTTGGGACAGGGTGAAAGCCAGCCCCAGCATTTT.

This clonotype was seen many times. This CDR3 is missing its conserved last phenylalanine or tryptophan, likely due to a read error. This sequence joins TRBV7-2 and TRBJ1-1, with TRBD1 matching 7 bases. The CDR3 is made up of 13 amino acids. The junction had 8 bases not matched to a gene; V was cut back by 5 bases and J by 8 bases. CDR1 and CDR2 (germline): SGHTA, FQGNSA. The CDR3 region has the DNA TGTGCCAGCAGCGTCGGACAGGTTTTGGAAGCTTTCCTT. Translation: CASSVGQVLEAFL.

V usage is TRBV9 and J usage is TRBJ2-7; D possibly corresponds to TRBD1 (5 bases). Trimming removed 0 bases at V and 7 bases at J, with 14 bases between. CDR1 and CDR2 (germline): SGDLS, YYNGEE. The CDR3 has 14 amino acids. CDR3 sequence: CASSVETRGGEQYF. The CDR3 bases are TGTGCCAGCAGCGTAGAAACAAGGGGTGGTGAGCAGTACTTC.

This clonotype was found many times. The V gene is TRBV15, the J gene TRBJ2-5; D is undetermined. Germline CDR1 reads LNHNV; CDR2 reads YYDKDF (reference sequence). This CDR3 is built from 13 residues. Between the trimmed V and J ends, which lost 0 bases and 7 bases, there was a span of 9 bases. The CDR3 sequence is CATSRDRLRTQYF. In DNA, the CDR3 is TGTGCCACCAGCAGAGATCGTCTGAGGACCCAGTACTTC. Full variable domain (outside the CDR3, taken from reference TRBV15 and TRBJ2-5): DAMVIQNPRYQVTQFGKPVTLSCSQTLNHNVMYWYQQKSSQAPKLLFHYYDKDFNNEADTPDNFQSRRPNTSFCFLDIRSPGLGDTAMYLCATSRDRLRTQYFGPGTRLLVL.